This T cell receptor beta chain was documented in a study of T-cell reconstitution after alpha-beta-depleted transplantation in children. Study conclusions and caveats: Surviving recipient T cells and thymic progenitors produced the high day-60 TCRbeta diversity seen in some patients. Most T-cell counts and diversity one year after the transplant came from T cells that were newly produced. Expanded graft clones, several hundred of them, were reportedly the source of alpha-beta T cells about two months after transplant.

A word on this clonotype: Antigen specificity is unknown.

Molecular barcoding with unique molecular identifiers was used for the TCRbeta library. TCRdb ran MiXCR on the PCR reads and lists one entry per CDR3 protein. This sample yields some 600,000 distinct CDR3 sequences, of which 10% to 15% are seen a single time; around 2.2% belongs to the top ten. V lost 1 base and J lost 4, with 10 bases in between. The CDR3 runs 15 residues. Germline V gene data show CDR1 as LNHDA and CDR2 as SQIVND (reference sequence). V usage is TRBV19 and J usage is TRBJ2-2; unclear D gene. The clonotype originates from a male patient younger than 18 who had a stem cell transplant for acute myeloid leukemia, so the T cells may come from the graft donor. The sample consisted of PBMCs, mostly from graft donor cells, taken 360 days after TCRalphabeta/CD19-depleted stem cell transplant. CDR3 sequence (DNA): TGTGCCAGTAGTATAGCGAGCACAAGCACCGGGGAGCTGTTTTTT. The encoded protein is CASSIASTSTGELFF.